The sequence of this T cell receptor beta chain was determined in a study of blood T cell repertoires in COVID-19. Using immunoSEQ multiplex PCR, the repertoire was profiled, and TCRdb retains in-frame clones only, with some absent. The top ten hold less than 9% of the sample, which has some 61,000 clones, 86% seen once. The CDR3 length is 13 residues. V lost 6 bases, J lost 4 bases, and 4 bases stayed unmatched. CDR1 is LNHDA and CDR2 is SQIVND in the germline V gene (reference sequence). The source material was peripheral blood. The V call is TRBV19, the J call TRBJ2-3; 7 bases are shared with TRBD2. This receptor was obtained from a man aged 25 to 45 with acute or convalescent COVID-19. The CDR3 nucleotides read TGTGCCAGTAGCGAAACTAGCGCAGATACGCAGTATTTT. It codes for CASSETSADTQYF.